This TCR beta chain came from a study of shared clonotypes between healthy human individuals. Overall study findings and caveats: Owing to a small donor count, the genetic and exposure-history diversity represented was limited.

Unsorted PBMC contributed approximately 280 ng DNA, roughly 30,000 T cell genomes, to each replicate PCR. Profiling relied on immunoSEQ multiplex PCR, and the TCRdb table lists in-frame clones only, not all of them. The profile covers hundreds of thousands of clones, with 75% to 80% appearing a single time and 12% taken by the ten largest. The donors, healthy adults who were HIV-negative, had experienced no recent acute infections or vaccinations. All of the donors resided in Nashville, Tennessee, and each was a Caucasian adult. In regard to this clone: The antigen is unknown.

The TCR sequence derives from a woman aged 40 to 49 in good health. Some clones in this sample may be carry-over from other donors' samples. The sample consisted of PBMCs.

CDR3 amino acids: CASSALGVSGNTIYF. CDR3 bases: TGTGCCAGCAGCGCCCTTGGCGTCTCTGGAAACACCATATATTTT. This chain links TRBV7-2 with TRBJ1-3; D uncertain. CDR1 is SGHTA and CDR2 is FQGNSA in the germline V gene. The CDR3 has 15 amino acids. Trimming removed 5 bases from V and 0 bases from J, with 11 bases in between.